The clone carrying this TCR beta chain appeared many times. Trimming left V 4 bases short and J 4 bases short, with 15 bases between. The CDR3 spans 15 residues. Germline CDR1 reads SGHRS; CDR2 reads YFSETQ. These data come from a study of neurological immune-mediated disorders. TCRdb used MiXCR to reprocess the 5' RACE reads, holding one entry per CDR3 protein. The table shows around 15,000 distinct CDR3 sequences, with approximately 3.7% occurring only once. Sequenced sample: CD8+ T cells from blood. This chain uses TRBV5-1 with TRBJ2-1, with D possibly TRBD2 on 5 matching bases. This receptor was taken from a woman in her 40s in good health. The CDR3 sequence: CASSPEGPRYNEQFF. CDR3 nucleotide sequence: TGCGCCAGCAGCCCCGAGGGCCCTCGATACAATGAGCAGTTCTTC.